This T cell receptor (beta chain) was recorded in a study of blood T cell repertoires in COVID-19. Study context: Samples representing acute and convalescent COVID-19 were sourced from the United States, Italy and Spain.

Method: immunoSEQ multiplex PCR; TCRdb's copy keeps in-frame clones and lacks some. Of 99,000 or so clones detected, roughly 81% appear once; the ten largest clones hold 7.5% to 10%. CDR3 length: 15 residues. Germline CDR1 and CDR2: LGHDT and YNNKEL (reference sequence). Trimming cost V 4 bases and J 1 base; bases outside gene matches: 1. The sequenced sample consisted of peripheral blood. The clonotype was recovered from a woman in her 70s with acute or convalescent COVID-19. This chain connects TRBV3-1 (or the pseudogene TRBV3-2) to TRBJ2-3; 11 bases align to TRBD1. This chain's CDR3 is CASSRGQGGTDTQYF. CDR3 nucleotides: TGTGCCAGCAGCCGGGGACAGGGGGGCACAGATACGCAGTATTTT.